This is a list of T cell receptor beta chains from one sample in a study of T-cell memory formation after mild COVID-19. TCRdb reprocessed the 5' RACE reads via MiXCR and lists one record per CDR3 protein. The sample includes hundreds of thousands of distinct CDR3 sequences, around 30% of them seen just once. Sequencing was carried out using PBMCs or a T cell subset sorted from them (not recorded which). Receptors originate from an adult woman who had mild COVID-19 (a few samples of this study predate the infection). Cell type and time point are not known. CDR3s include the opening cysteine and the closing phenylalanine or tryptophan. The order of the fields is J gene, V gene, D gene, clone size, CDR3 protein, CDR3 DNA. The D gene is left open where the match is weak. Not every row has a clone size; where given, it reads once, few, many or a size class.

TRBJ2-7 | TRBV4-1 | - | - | CASSRGLDYEQYF | TGCGCCAGCAGTCGGGGGCTGGACTACGAGCAGTACTTC
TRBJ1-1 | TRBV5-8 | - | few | CASSLKTARTEAFF | TGTGCCAGCAGCTTGAAGACGGCTAGGACTGAAGCTTTCTTT
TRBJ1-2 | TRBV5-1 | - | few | CASSLGRRTDGYTF | TGCGCCAGCAGCTTGGGACGGAGAACGGATGGCTACACCTTC
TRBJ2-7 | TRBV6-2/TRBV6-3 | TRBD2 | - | CASRTLAGVTYEQYF | TGTGCCAGCAGGACCCTAGCGGGAGTGACCTACGAGCAGTACTTC
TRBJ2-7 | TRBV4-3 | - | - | CASSQDQASFYEQYF | TGCGCCAGCAGCCAAGATCAGGCTAGCTTCTACGAGCAGTACTTC
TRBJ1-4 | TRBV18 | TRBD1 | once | CASSLHRGVNEKLFF | TGTGCCAGCTCGCTACACAGGGGCGTCAATGAAAAACTGTTTTTT
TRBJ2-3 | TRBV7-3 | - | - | CASSHLTGTQYF | TGTGCCAGCAGCCACTTGACCGGTACGCAGTATTTT
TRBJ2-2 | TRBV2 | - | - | CASTPSGGNTGELFF | TGTGCCAGCACCCCGTCCGGCGGCAACACCGGGGAGCTGTTTTTT
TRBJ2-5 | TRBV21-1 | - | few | CASSDPPRGGIYGETQYF | TGTGCCAGCAGCGACCCCCCCAGGGGGGGGATTTACGGAGAGACCCAGTACTTC
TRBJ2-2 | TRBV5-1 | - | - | CASSFGTSNTGELFF | TGCGCCAGCAGCTTTGGGACTTCGAACACCGGGGAGCTGTTTTTT
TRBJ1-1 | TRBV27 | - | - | CASSPTSVGTEAFF | TGTGCCAGCAGTCCAACCTCAGTGGGCACTGAAGCTTTCTTT
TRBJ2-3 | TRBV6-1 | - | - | CASRERTASTDTQYF | TGTGCCAGCAGAGAACGGACAGCTAGCACAGATACGCAGTATTTT
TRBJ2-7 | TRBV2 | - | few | CASSERRQLPYEQYF | TGTGCCAGCAGTGAGCGGAGACAGCTACCCTACGAGCAGTACTTC
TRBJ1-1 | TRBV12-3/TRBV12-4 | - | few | CASTRDYNTEAFF | TGTGCCAGCACTAGGGACTACAACACTGAAGCTTTCTTT
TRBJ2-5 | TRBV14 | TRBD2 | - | CASSQDGRASGQETQYF | TGTGCCAGCAGCCAAGATGGAAGGGCTAGCGGACAAGAGACCCAGTACTTC
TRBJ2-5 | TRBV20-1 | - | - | CSARGLPGETQYF | TGCAGTGCTAGGGGACTGCCAGGAGAGACCCAGTACTTC
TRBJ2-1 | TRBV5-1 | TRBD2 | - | CASSSTSGNYNEQFF | TGCGCCAGCAGCTCGACTAGCGGGAACTACAATGAGCAGTTCTTC
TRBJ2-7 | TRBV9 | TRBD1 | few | CASSPGQNSYEQYF | TGTGCCAGCAGCCCGGGACAGAACTCCTACGAGCAGTACTTC
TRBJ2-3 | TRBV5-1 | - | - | CASSLVPTDTDTQYF | TGCGCCAGCAGCTTGGTACCGACTGACACAGATACGCAGTATTTT
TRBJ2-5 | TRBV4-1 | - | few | CASSQVSLQETQYF | TGCGCCAGCAGCCAAGTATCCCTCCAGGAGACCCAGTACTTC
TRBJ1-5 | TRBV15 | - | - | CATSLLGDSNQPQHF | TGTGCCACCAGCCTCCTTGGTGATAGCAATCAGCCCCAGCATTTT
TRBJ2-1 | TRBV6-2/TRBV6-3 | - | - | CASSYFPIQENEQFF | TGTGCCAGCAGTTATTTCCCCATCCAAGAGAATGAGCAGTTCTTC
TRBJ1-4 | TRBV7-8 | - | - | CASAGHTGLGDEKLFF | TGTGCCAGCGCGGGACATACGGGGTTAGGTGATGAAAAACTGTTTTTT
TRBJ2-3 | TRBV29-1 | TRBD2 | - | CSGAIAGVTDTQYF | TGCAGCGGGGCTATAGCGGGCGTCACAGATACGCAGTATTTT
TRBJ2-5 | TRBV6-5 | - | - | CASSTREETQYF | TGTGCCAGCAGCACTAGGGAAGAGACCCAGTACTTC
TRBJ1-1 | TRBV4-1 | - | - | CASSQPGLHRAVNTEAFF | TGCGCCAGCAGCCAACCCGGACTCCACAGGGCTGTGAACACTGAAGCTTTCTTT
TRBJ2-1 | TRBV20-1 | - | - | CSAETRYNEQFF | TGCAGTGCCGAGACTAGATACAATGAGCAGTTCTTC
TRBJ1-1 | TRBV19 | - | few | CASSRQMNTEAFF | TGTGCCAGTAGTCGACAGATGAACACTGAAGCTTTCTTT
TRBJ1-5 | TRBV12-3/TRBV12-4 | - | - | CASGRQANYNQHQHF | TGTGCCAGCGGGAGACAAGCTAACTACAATCAGCACCAGCATTTT
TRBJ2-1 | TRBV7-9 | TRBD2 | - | CASSPKTSGNNYEQFF | TGTGCCAGCAGCCCCAAGACTAGCGGGAATAACTATGAGCAGTTCTTC
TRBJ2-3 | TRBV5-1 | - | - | CASRPGQSTDTQYF | TGCGCCAGCAGGCCGGGACAAAGCACAGATACGCAGTATTTT
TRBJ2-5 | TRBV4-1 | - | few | CASSQGGQQGETQYF | TGCGCCAGCAGCCAAGGAGGCCAACAGGGAGAGACCCAGTACTTC
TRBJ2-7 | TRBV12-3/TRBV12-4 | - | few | CASSTRQRYEQYF | TGTGCCAGCAGTACCCGACAGAGGTACGAGCAGTACTTC
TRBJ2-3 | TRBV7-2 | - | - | CASSLVQPTDTQYF | TGTGCCAGCAGCTTAGTACAGCCCACAGATACGCAGTATTTT
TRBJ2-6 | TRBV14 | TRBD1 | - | CASSQDRGTSGANVLTF | TGTGCCAGCAGCCAGGACAGGGGTACCTCTGGGGCCAACGTCCTGACTTTC
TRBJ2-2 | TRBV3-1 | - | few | CASSQRDTYMNTGELFF | TGTGCCAGCAGCCAACGGGACACCTATATGAACACCGGGGAGCTGTTTTTT
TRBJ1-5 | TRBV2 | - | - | CASSDGAFLAYQPQHF | TGTGCCAGCAGTGATGGGGCCTTTCTAGCCTATCAGCCCCAGCATTTT
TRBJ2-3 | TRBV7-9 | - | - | CASSLRGRGGTDTQYF | TGTGCCAGCAGCTTACGCGGCAGGGGTGGCACAGATACGCAGTATTTT
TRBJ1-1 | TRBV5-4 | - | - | CASSLVGRAEAFF | TGTGCCAGCAGCTTGGTCGGACGGGCTGAAGCTTTCTTT
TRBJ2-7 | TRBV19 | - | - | CASSIGQGEYEQYF | TGTGCCAGTAGTATTGGGCAGGGAGAATACGAGCAGTACTTC
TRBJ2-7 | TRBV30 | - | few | CAWSVQESYEQYF | TGTGCCTGGAGTGTACAGGAGTCCTACGAGCAGTACTTC
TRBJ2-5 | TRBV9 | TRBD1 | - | CASSTRRDRGSQETQYF | TGTGCCAGCAGCACACGCCGGGACAGGGGCTCCCAAGAGACCCAGTACTTC
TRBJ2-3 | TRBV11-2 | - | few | CASSSSTWRHDTQYF | TGTGCCAGCAGCTCATCGACTTGGCGTCATGATACGCAGTATTTT
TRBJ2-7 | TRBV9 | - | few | CASSVEIIGEQYF | TGTGCCAGCAGCGTAGAGATCATCGGCGAGCAGTACTTC
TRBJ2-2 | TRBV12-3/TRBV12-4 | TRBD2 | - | CASSPSGREAGELFF | TGTGCCAGCAGCCCTAGCGGGAGAGAGGCCGGGGAGCTGTTTTTT
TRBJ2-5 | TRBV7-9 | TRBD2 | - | CASTETSGTSATGETQYF | TGTGCCAGCACCGAAACATCCGGGACTAGCGCTACTGGGGAGACCCAGTACTTC
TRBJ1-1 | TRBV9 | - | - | CASSVDPGPLNAFF | TGTGCCAGCAGCGTAGACCCCGGACCTCTAAACGCTTTCTTT
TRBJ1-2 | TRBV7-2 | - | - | CASSLGGAGGNYGYTF | TGTGCCAGCAGCTTAGGGGGGGCCGGGGGTAACTATGGCTACACCTTC
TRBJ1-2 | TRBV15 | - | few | CATSRIQTNYGYTF | TGTGCCACCAGCAGGATACAGACCAACTATGGCTACACCTTC
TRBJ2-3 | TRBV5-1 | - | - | CASSLRRLEVGTDTQYF | TGCGCCAGCAGCCTAAGACGACTTGAGGTTGGCACAGATACGCAGTATTTT
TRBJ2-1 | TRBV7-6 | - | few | CASSLVLGEQFF | TGTGCCAGCAGCTTAGTGCTTGGGGAGCAGTTCTTC
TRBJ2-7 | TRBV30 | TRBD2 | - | CAWSVGTSGSNEQYF | TGTGCCTGGAGTGTTGGGACTAGCGGGAGTAACGAGCAGTACTTC
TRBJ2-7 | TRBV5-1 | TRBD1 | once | CASRLSWDSYEQYF | TGCGCCAGCAGGTTGAGCTGGGACAGCTACGAGCAGTACTTC
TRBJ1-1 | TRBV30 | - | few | CAGDRRGDTEAFF | TGTGCCGGCGACAGGAGGGGTGACACTGAAGCTTTCTTT
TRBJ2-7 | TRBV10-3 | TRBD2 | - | CAISPMGLAGGINSYEQYF | TGTGCCATCTCCCCGATGGGGCTAGCGGGAGGAATTAACTCCTACGAGCAGTACTTC
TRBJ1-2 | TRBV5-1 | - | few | CASSLVQGRGHGYTF | TGCGCCAGCAGCTTGGTGCAGGGAAGAGGACATGGCTACACCTTC
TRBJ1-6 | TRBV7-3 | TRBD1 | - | CASSPGQGSPLHF | TGTGCCAGCAGCCCCGGACAGGGTTCACCCCTCCACTTT